The entry that follows covers one T cell receptor (beta chain) sequence. Its matching antigen is unknown. The CDR3 has 15 amino acids. The germline CDR1 and CDR2 sequences are ENHRY and SYGVKD. V shed 7 bases and J shed 0 bases, with 15 bases lying between them. These data come from a study of cytotoxic CD8 clonotypes in ibrutinib-treated CLL. The table came from immunoSEQ multiplex PCR; TCRdb's copy has only in-frame clones and leaves some out. The sample holds 330,000 or so clones, about 64% seen once. The study's findings and limits: Baseline values of clonality outstripped age-matched healthy donors and followed circulating CD8+ T-cell counts. Public clonotypes were seen rarely and were contracted or stable on treatment. A difference in sampling times existed between sustained-remission and progressing patients.

This chain connects TRBV10-3 to TRBJ1-2, with D possibly matching TRBD1 (6 bases). The sequences come from PBMCs, collected after 36 months of ibrutinib treatment. The sequence derives from a human donor with chronic lymphocytic leukemia. Here the CDR3 DNA reads TGTGCCATCACCGCAGGGGCTATTGCTAACTATGGCTACACCTTC. Protein product: CAITAGAIANYGYTF.